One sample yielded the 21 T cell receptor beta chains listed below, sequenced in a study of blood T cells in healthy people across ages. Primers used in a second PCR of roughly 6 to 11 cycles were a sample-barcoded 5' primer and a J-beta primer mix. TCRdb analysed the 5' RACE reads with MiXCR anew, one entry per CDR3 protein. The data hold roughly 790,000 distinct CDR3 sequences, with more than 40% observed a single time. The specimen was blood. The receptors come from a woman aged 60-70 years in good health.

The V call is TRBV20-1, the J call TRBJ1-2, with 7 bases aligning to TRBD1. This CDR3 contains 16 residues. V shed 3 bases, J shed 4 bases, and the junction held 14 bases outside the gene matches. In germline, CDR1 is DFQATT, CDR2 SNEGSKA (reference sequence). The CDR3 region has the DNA TGCAGTGCTAGCCCTCCTGACAGGGACATCGCCTATGGCTACACCTTC. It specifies CSASPPDRDIAYGYTF.

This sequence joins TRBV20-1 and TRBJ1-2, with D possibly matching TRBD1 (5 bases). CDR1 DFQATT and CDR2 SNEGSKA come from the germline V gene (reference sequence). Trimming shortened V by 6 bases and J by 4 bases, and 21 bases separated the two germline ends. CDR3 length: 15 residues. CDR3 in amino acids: CSARPSSAGGYGYTF. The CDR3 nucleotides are TGCAGTGCCCGACCATCATCCGCCGGGGGCTATGGCTACACCTTC.

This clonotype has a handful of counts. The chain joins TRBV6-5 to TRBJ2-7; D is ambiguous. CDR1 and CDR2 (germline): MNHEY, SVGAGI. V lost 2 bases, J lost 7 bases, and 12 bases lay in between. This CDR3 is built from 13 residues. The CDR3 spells CASSYMLNGEQYF. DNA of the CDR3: TGTGCCAGCAGTTACATGCTCAATGGGGAGCAGTACTTC.

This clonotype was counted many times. CDR3 in amino acids: CASSQVSTGEQYF. Written as DNA, the CDR3 is TGTGCCAGCAGCCAAGTTTCGACAGGCGAGCAGTACTTC. V gene TRBV4-2 combines with J gene TRBJ2-7; maybe TRBD1 (6 bases). The CDR3 loop spans 13 amino acids. With 1 base removed from V and 6 bases from J, the gap between germline ends came to 10 bases. Germline CDR1 and CDR2: LGHNA and YNFKEQ.

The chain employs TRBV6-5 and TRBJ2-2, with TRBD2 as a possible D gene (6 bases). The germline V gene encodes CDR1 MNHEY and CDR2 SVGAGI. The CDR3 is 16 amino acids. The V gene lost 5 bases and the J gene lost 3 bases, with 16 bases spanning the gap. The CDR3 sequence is CASSTPGAIDTGELFF. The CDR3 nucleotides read TGTGCCAGCAGTACCCCGGGAGCGATAGACACCGGGGAGCTGTTTTTT.

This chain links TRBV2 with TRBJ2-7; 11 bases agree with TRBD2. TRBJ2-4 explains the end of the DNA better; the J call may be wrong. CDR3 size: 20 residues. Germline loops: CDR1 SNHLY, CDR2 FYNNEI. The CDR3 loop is CASSESLAGGSIAAKNIQYF. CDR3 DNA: TGTGCCAGCAGTGAATCCCTAGCGGGAGGAAGTATCGCAGCCAAAAACATTCAGTACTTC.

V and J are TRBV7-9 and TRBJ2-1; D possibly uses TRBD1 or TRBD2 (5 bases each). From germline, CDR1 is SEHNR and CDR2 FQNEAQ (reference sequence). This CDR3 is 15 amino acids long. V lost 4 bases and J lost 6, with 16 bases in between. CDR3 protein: CASSSVLGESNEQFF. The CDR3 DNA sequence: TGTGCCAGCAGCTCAGTTCTGGGGGAAAGCAATGAGCAGTTCTTC.

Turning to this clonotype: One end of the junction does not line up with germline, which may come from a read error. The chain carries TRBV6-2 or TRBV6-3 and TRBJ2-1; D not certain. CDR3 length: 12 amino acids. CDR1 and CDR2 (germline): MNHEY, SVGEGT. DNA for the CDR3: TGTGCCAGCAGTTACCCCCCGAATGACCAGTTCTTC. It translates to CASSYPPNDQFF.

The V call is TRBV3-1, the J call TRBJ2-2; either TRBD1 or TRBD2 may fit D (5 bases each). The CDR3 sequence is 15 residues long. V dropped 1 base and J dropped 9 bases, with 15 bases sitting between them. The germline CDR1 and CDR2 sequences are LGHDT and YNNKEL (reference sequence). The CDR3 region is CASSQGDLLHRELFF. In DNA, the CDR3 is TGTGCCAGCAGCCAAGGGGACCTACTACACCGGGAGCTGTTTTTT.

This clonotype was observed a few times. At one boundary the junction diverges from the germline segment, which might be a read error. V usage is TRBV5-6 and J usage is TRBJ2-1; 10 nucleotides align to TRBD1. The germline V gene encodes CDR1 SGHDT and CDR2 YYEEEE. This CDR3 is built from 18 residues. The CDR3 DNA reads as TGTGCCGGCAGCCCCGGGGGGACAGGGGTCTCCTCGACCAATGAGCAGTTCTTC. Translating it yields CAGSPGGTGVSSTNEQFF. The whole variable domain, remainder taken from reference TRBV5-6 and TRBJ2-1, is DAGVTQSPTHLIKTRGQQVTLRCSPKSGHDTVSWYQQALGQGPQFIFQYYEEEERQRGNFPDRFSGHQFPNYSSELNVNALLLGDSALYLCAGSPGGTGVSSTNEQFFGPGTRLTVL.

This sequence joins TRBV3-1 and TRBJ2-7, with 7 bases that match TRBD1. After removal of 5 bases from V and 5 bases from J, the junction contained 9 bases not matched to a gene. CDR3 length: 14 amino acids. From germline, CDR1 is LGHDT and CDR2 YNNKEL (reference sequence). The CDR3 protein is CASSGTGVSHEQYF. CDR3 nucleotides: TGTGCCAGCAGCGGCACAGGGGTTTCCCACGAGCAGTACTTC.

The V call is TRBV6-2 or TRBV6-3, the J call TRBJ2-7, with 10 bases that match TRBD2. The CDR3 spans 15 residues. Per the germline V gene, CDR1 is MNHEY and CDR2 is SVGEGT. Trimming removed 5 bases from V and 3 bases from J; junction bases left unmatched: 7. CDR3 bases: TGTGCCAGCAGTCACACTAGCGGGGTTTACTACGAGCAGTACTTC. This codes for CASSHTSGVYYEQYF.

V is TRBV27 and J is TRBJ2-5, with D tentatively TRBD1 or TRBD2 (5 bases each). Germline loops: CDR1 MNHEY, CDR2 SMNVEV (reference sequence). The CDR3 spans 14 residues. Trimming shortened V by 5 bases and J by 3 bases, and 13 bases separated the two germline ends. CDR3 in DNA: TGTGCCAGCAGTCCTAGGGACGGCGAAGAGACCCAGTACTTC. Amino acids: CASSPRDGEETQYF.

CDR3 protein: CASSFQGVQETQYF. The CDR3 coding sequence is TGCGCCAGCAGCTTCCAAGGGGTCCAAGAGACCCAGTACTTC. This chain joins TRBV5-1 and TRBJ2-5; weak D call: TRBD1 (5 bases). Deletions cut 2 bases from V and 1 base from J, with 9 bases between. The CDR3 loop spans 14 amino acids. The germline V gene encodes CDR1 SGHRS and CDR2 YFSETQ.

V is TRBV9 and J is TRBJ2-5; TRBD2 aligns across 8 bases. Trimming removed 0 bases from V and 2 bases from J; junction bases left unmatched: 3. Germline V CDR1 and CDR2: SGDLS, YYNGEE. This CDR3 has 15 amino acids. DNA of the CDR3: TGTGCCAGCAGCGTAGAGGCGGGAGGTCAAGAGACCCAGTACTTC. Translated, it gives CASSVEAGGQETQYF.

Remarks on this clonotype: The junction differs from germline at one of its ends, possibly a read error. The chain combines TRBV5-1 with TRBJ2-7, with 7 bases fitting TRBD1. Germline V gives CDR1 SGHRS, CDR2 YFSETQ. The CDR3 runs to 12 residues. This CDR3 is CAGRYGTDEQYF. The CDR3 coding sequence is TGCGCCGGCAGATACGGGACAGACGAGCAGTACTTC.

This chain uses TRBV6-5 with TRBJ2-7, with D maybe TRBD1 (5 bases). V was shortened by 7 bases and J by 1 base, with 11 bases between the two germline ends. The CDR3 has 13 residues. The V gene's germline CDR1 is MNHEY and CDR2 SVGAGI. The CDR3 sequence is CASTKGVSYEQYF. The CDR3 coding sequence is TGTGCCAGCACCAAAGGGGTTTCCTACGAGCAGTACTTC.

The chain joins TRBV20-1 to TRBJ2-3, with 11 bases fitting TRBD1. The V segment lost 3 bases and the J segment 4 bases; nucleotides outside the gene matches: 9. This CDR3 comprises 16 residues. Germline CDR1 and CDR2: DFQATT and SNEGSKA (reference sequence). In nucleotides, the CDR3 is TGCAGTGCTAGCGTTGTCCCGGGACAGGGGGCAGATACGCAGTATTTT. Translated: CSASVVPGQGADTQYF.

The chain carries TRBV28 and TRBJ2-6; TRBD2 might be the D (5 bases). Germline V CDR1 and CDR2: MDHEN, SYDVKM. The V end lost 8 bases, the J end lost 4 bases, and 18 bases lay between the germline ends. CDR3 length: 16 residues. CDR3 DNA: TGTGCCAGCCTCCCCTCTGCCGGGGTCGGGGCCAACGTCCTGACTTTC. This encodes CASLPSAGVGANVLTF.

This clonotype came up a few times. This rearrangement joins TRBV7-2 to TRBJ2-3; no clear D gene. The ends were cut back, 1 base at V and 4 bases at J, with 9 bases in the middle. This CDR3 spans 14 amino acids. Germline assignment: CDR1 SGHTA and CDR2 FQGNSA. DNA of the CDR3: TGTGCCAGCAGCTTAGTTCGGCCCCCAGATACGCAGTATTTT. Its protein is CASSLVRPPDTQYF.

DNA for the CDR3: TGTGCCAGCAGCTTATTTCGGGGGCGCCGAGGGTCCTACGAGCAGTACTTC. Its translation: CASSLFRGRRGSYEQYF. The V and J genes are TRBV11-2 and TRBJ2-7; D tentatively reads TRBD1 or TRBD2 (6 bases each). The CDR3 covers 17 residues. CDR1 and CDR2 (germline): SGHAT, FQNNGV. Between the trimmed V and J ends, which lost 2 bases and 1 base, there was a span of 18 bases.